A single sample gave rise to the 30 T cell receptor beta chains below, sequenced in a study of blood T cell repertoires in COVID-19. The repertoire was sequenced with immunoSEQ multiplex PCR; TCRdb's copy has only in-frame clones and lacks some. Among 200,000 to 300,000 clones listed, roughly 80% were seen once. The sample consisted of peripheral blood. These receptors were collected from a woman at least 80 years old with COVID-19, enrolled during active disease.

This chain joins TRBV2 and TRBJ2-2; 9 positions agree with TRBD1. V lost 4 bases to trimming and J lost 11 bases; unmatched junction nucleotides: 8. Germline CDR1 is SNHLY and CDR2 is FYNNEI. The CDR3 is 14 residues long. Written as DNA, the CDR3 is TGTGCCAGCAGTGTTCCGGACAGGGGCGAAGAGCTGTTTTTT. It codes for CASSVPDRGEELFF.

The V and J genes are TRBV30 and TRBJ1-1; D remains unclear. The germline gives CDR1 GTSNPN, CDR2 SVGIG (reference sequence). The CDR3 consists of 15 residues. V lost 1 base, J lost 1 base, and 13 bases lay in between. This chain's CDR3 is CAWSGPRLGNTEAFF. The CDR3 coding sequence is TGTGCCTGGAGTGGCCCCAGGCTGGGGAACACTGAAGCTTTCTTT.

This clone was recorded a few times. The chain recombines TRBV21-1 with TRBJ1-2; TRBD1, the D gene given by the table, was not confirmed from the DNA. TRBV21-1 is a known pseudogene. This CDR3 spans 14 amino acids. CDR3 protein: CASSDYKTGNGYTF. The CDR3 DNA reads as TGTGCCAGCAGCGATTATAAAACAGGGAACGGCTACACCTTC.

This sequence joins TRBV28 and TRBJ2-1; possible D gene TRBD2, 6 bases. Germline-derived CDR1 and CDR2 are MDHEN and SYDVKM. CDR3 length: 15 amino acids. V lost 5 bases and J lost 5, with 16 bases in between. The CDR3 spells CASSGRERLNNEQFF. The CDR3 region has the DNA TGTGCCAGCAGTGGACGGGAGAGGTTAAACAATGAGCAGTTCTTC.

The rearrangement uses TRBV5-1 and TRBJ1-2, with D perhaps matching TRBD1 (6 bases). The V and J ends lost 3 bases and 3 bases respectively, with 12 bases between them. The CDR3 runs to 14 residues. In germline, CDR1 is SGHRS, CDR2 YFSETQ. CDR3 sequence (DNA): TGCGCCAGCAGCTCAAGGGGGTCAGACTATGGCTACACCTTC. Translated: CASSSRGSDYGYTF.

The chain has TRBV7-2 and TRBJ2-5, with 11 bases lining up with TRBD2. Trimming at V came to 5 bases and at J to 6 bases, leaving 11 bases not matched to a gene. Per germline, CDR1 SGHTA and CDR2 FQGNSA. The CDR3 consists of 16 residues. The chain's CDR3 is CASSPSSGGVIKTQYF. In nucleotides, the CDR3 is TGTGCCAGCAGCCCTAGTAGCGGGGGGGTGATAAAGACCCAGTACTTC.

J is TRBJ2-1 and V is TRBV10-3, with TRBD2 identical over 10 bases. Germline V CDR1 and CDR2: ENHRY, SYGVKD. Trimming at V came to 4 bases and at J to 5 bases, leaving 8 bases not matched to a gene. The CDR3 runs to 16 residues. The CDR3 loop is CAISAWGTSAHNEQFF. The CDR3 DNA sequence: TGTGCCATCAGTGCGTGGGGGACTAGCGCCCACAATGAGCAGTTCTTC.

The rearrangement joins TRBV15 to TRBJ1-3; D is unclear. Trimming cost V 2 bases and J 2 bases, with 7 bases left between them. The CDR3 spans 14 residues. Germline V gene lookup returns CDR1 LNHNV and CDR2 YYDKDF (reference sequence). The CDR3, as DNA: TGTGCCACCAGCAGAACATCGACTGGAAACACCATATATTTT. Translation gives CATSRTSTGNTIYF.

The chain couples TRBV28 to TRBJ2-3; the match to TRBD2 covers 10 bases. The CDR3 has 19 residues. The V segment lost 5 bases and the J segment 2 bases; nucleotides outside the gene matches: 16. CDR1 is MDHEN and CDR2 is SYDVKM in the germline V gene. CDR3 DNA sequence: TGTGCCAGCAGTGCCTTAGCGGGGGGTTCCCTTCAGGACACAGATACGCAGTATTTT. This translates into CASSALAGGSLQDTDTQYF.

In the case of this clone: This sample includes further DNA sequences coding for the same CDR3. V and J are TRBV18 and TRBJ2-5, with 10 nucleotides matching TRBD2. Germline V gives CDR1 KGHSH, CDR2 LQKENI. The CDR3 has 13 amino acids. V shed 6 bases and J 5 bases; nucleotides not matched to a gene: 3. The chain's CDR3 is CASSPGLAETQYF. In DNA form, the CDR3 reads TGTGCCAGCTCTCCGGGACTAGCGGAGACCCAGTACTTC.

The chain is built from TRBV5-1 and TRBJ2-2, with D possibly matching TRBD1 (5 bases). From germline, CDR1 is SGHRS and CDR2 YFSETQ. This CDR3 has 14 amino acids. V was pared by 0 bases and J by 12 bases, with 15 bases between. DNA for the CDR3: TGCGCCAGCAGCTTGGAGACAGTTAGTATGCAGCTGTTTTTT. It specifies CASSLETVSMQLFF.

The chain's CDR3 is CASSPGGTGRTEAFF. In nucleotides, the CDR3 is TGTGCCAGCAGCCCCGGGGGGACAGGGCGCACTGAAGCTTTCTTT. The chain joins TRBV5-4 to TRBJ1-1; 9 positions match TRBD1. After removal of 4 bases from V and 4 bases from J, the junction contained 8 bases not matched to a gene. The CDR3 has 15 residues. Germline CDR1 is SGHNT and CDR2 is YYREEE (reference sequence). The full variable domain, rest sourced from reference TRBV5-4 and TRBJ1-1, is ETGVTQSPTHLIKTRGQQVTLRCSSQSGHNTVSWYQQALGQGPQFIFQYYREEENGRGNFPPRFSGLQFPNYSSELNVNALELDDSALYLCASSPGGTGRTEAFFGQGTRLTVV.

V and J are TRBV5-1 and TRBJ2-2; TRBD1 might be the D (5 bases). V was pared by 4 bases and J by 1 base, with 11 bases between. Germline CDR1 is SGHRS and CDR2 is YFSETQ. The CDR3 extends over 15 amino acids. DNA for the CDR3: TGCGCCAGCAGCCCTTCAGGGTTGAACACCGGGGAGCTGTTTTTT. Protein: CASSPSGLNTGELFF. Combining the CDR3 with reference TRBV5-1 and TRBJ2-2 gives the whole variable domain KAGVTQTPRYLIKTRGQQVTLSCSPISGHRSVSWYQQTPGQGLQFLFEYFSETQRNKGNFPGRFSGRQFSNSRSEMNVSTLELGDSALYLCASSPSGLNTGELFFGEGSRLTVL.

The J gene is TRBJ2-7, the V gene TRBV27, with a tentative D call TRBD1 (5 bases). The V and J ends lost 5 bases and 2 bases respectively, with 13 bases between them. The germline CDR1 and CDR2 sequences are MNHEY and SMNVEV (reference sequence). This CDR3 has 14 residues. For the CDR3, the DNA is TGTGCCAGCAGTCTCCAGGGAACGACCTACGAGCAGTACTTC. Translation: CASSLQGTTYEQYF.

This chain connects TRBV7-8 to TRBJ2-3; 13 bases are a match to TRBD2. Per the germline V gene, CDR1 is SGHVS and CDR2 is FQNEAQ. CDR3 length: 17 amino acids. J lost 8 bases, V lost 5 bases, and 13 bases had no gene match. The CDR3 sequence is CASSVQGLAGTAGTQYF. The CDR3 DNA is TGTGCCAGCAGCGTTCAGGGACTAGCGGGGACCGCCGGTACGCAGTATTTT.

This clone was counted once. This chain uses TRBV5-6 with TRBJ1-3; weak D call: TRBD1 (5 bases). CDR1 and CDR2 (germline): SGHDT, YYEEEE. The V end was cut by 2 bases, the J end by 2 bases, with 5 bases between. The CDR3 is made up of 13 amino acids. The CDR3, as DNA: TGTGCCAGCAGCTTAGGGGCTGGAAACACCATATATTTT. Translation gives CASSLGAGNTIYF.

The J gene is TRBJ1-2, the V gene TRBV6-6; unclear D gene. CDR1 and CDR2 (germline): MNHNY, SVGAGI (reference sequence). With 7 bases removed from V and 8 bases from J, the gap between germline ends came to 11 bases. This CDR3 spans 11 amino acids. The CDR3: CASKQLRGYTF. The CDR3 coding sequence is TGTGCCAGCAAACAGCTACGGGGCTACACCTTC.

This clone was seen only a few times. This chain uses TRBV2 with TRBJ1-5, with D unresolved. Germline V gene lookup returns CDR1 SNHLY and CDR2 FYNNEI. V was trimmed by 1 base and J by 7 bases, leaving 14 bases between them. This CDR3 has 15 residues. In DNA form, the CDR3 reads TGTGCCAGCAGTGAAGAAGGGTTACCGGGGCAGCCCCAGCATTTT. Protein: CASSEEGLPGQPQHF.

The chain employs TRBV5-1 and TRBJ1-1; 7 bases are shared with TRBD1. The V gene end was trimmed by 7 bases and the J gene end by 5 bases; junction bases not matched to a gene: 14. The length of the CDR3 is 15 residues. Germline V gene sequence: CDR1 SGHRS, CDR2 YFSETQ. The CDR3 DNA reads as TGCGCCAGCGCCCGGGACAGCCTTTCGGGGACTGAAGCTTTCTTT. Its protein is CASARDSLSGTEAFF.

V usage is TRBV3-1 (or the pseudogene TRBV3-2) and J usage is TRBJ2-7, with 10 bases fitting TRBD1. CDR1 and CDR2 from the germline V gene are LGHDT and YNNKEL (reference sequence). Unmatched junction bases numbered 9, after V lost 4 bases and J lost 6 bases. There are 15 residues in the CDR3. The CDR3 bases are TGTGCCAGCAGCCGTGGACCGGGACAGGGGCCCGAGCAGTACTTC. It is translated as CASSRGPGQGPEQYF.

The table lists this clone with a few counts. J is TRBJ2-7 and V is TRBV6-2 or TRBV6-3, with a tentative D call TRBD1 (6 bases). V gave up 7 bases and J gave up 3 bases, with 19 bases separating them. The CDR3 has 15 amino acids. Per germline, CDR1 MNHEY and CDR2 SVGEGT. The CDR3 DNA follows: TGTGCCAGCACTTCCTCCGGTACAGGGCGCTACGAGCAGTACTTC. Translation: CASTSSGTGRYEQYF.

Notes on this clone: The same CDR3 also results from other DNA sequences found in this sample. This sequence joins TRBV3-1 (or the pseudogene TRBV3-2) and TRBJ2-5; 11 bases match TRBD1. The length of the CDR3 is 13 residues. Germline V gene data show CDR1 as LGHDT and CDR2 as YNNKEL (reference sequence). The J segment lost 5 bases and the V segment lost 4 bases, leaving 0 bases of the junction unmatched. The DNA of the CDR3 is TGTGCCAGCAGCCGGACAGGGGGCGAGACCCAGTACTTC. Residues: CASSRTGGETQYF.

This chain links TRBV6-2 or TRBV6-3 with TRBJ2-7; TRBD2 aligns across 10 bases. CDR3 length: 13 residues. Germline values: CDR1 MNHEY, CDR2 SVGEGT. Losses at the gene ends were 5 bases for V and 6 bases for J; bases not matched to a gene: 4. The CDR3 DNA reads as TGTGCCAGCAGTCGTGGACTAGCGGTCGAGCAGTACTTC. Translating gives CASSRGLAVEQYF.

The CDR3 spells CASSIPRVGLYEQYF. CDR3 DNA sequence: TGTGCCAGCAGTATCCCCAGGGTCGGGCTCTACGAGCAGTACTTC. V is TRBV28 and J is TRBJ2-7; weak D call: TRBD1 (5 bases). The ends were cut back, 5 bases at V and 3 bases at J, with 17 bases in the middle. The CDR3 is made up of 15 amino acids. CDR1 is MDHEN, CDR2 SYDVKM, per germline.

This clone was observed a handful of times. The rearrangement joins TRBV24-1 to TRBJ2-3; tentatively, D is TRBD2 (7 bases). The germline V gene has CDR1 KGHDR and CDR2 SFDVKD. The CDR3 loop spans 15 amino acids. V lost 5 bases and J 4 bases, leaving 15 bases between the germline ends. Here the CDR3 DNA reads TGTGCCACCAGTGGAGTTAAGGGGGGGCCAGATACGCAGTATTTT. Its protein product is CATSGVKGGPDTQYF.

J is TRBJ2-3 and V is TRBV2; possibly TRBD1 for D (6 bases). V shed 4 bases and J shed 3 bases, with 14 bases lying between them. The CDR3 totals 15 residues. Germline V CDR1 and CDR2: SNHLY, FYNNEI. CDR3 residues: CASSVGSRGTDTQYF. The CDR3 DNA is TGTGCCAGCAGTGTAGGTAGCAGGGGAACAGATACGCAGTATTTT.

This rearrangement joins TRBV9 to TRBJ2-7, with a weak D call TRBD1 (5 bases). Germline assignment: CDR1 SGDLS and CDR2 YYNGEE. The CDR3 runs 16 residues. Between the trimmed V and J ends, which lost 2 bases and 2 bases, there was a span of 17 bases. The CDR3 here is CASSVGWQGWTYEQYF. Written as DNA, the CDR3 is TGTGCCAGCAGCGTCGGATGGCAGGGATGGACCTACGAGCAGTACTTC. Looking up the rest from reference TRBV9 and TRBJ2-7 gives the full variable domain: DSGVTQTPKHLITATGQRVTLRCSPRSGDLSVYWYQQSLDQGLQFLIQYYNGEERAKGNILERFSAQQFPDLHSELNLSSLELGDSALYFCASSVGWQGWTYEQYFGPGTRLTVT.

This chain connects TRBV6-5 to TRBJ2-7, with 7 bases aligning to TRBD1. V trimming: 6 bases; J trimming: 4 bases; junction bases outside the gene matches: 12. CDR3 size: 15 residues. Germline lookup yields CDR1 MNHEY and CDR2 SVGAGI. The CDR3 region is CASSWLKGQPYEQYF. DNA of the CDR3: TGTGCCAGCAGCTGGTTGAAGGGACAGCCTTACGAGCAGTACTTC.

The chain recombines TRBV6-5 with TRBJ1-2; weak D call: TRBD1 (5 bases). This CDR3 contains 16 residues. Germline V gene data show CDR1 as MNHEY and CDR2 as SVGAGI. V was pared by 4 bases and J by 5 bases, with 20 bases between. CDR3: CASSSLQTAGGYGYTF. For the CDR3, the DNA is TGTGCCAGCAGTTCCCTCCAGACTGCGGGGGGTTATGGCTACACCTTC.

The chain joins TRBV3-1 (or the pseudogene TRBV3-2) to TRBJ2-1; a weak D match, TRBD2 (7 bases). V was shortened by 4 bases and J by 0 bases, with 22 bases between the two germline ends. CDR1 is LGHDT, CDR2 YNNKEL, per germline (reference sequence). The CDR3 covers 19 residues. The CDR3 protein is CASSPPFFGGGRSYNEQFF. The CDR3 nucleotides read TGTGCCAGCAGCCCCCCATTCTTTGGCGGGGGCCGCTCCTACAATGAGCAGTTCTTC.